The text below deals with one TCR beta chain. Its specificity is not known. These data come from a study of CXCR3-negative and CXCR3-positive naive CD8 T cells. For the study at large: Cumulative TRB read yield was about 140 million, averaging about 1.5 +/- 0.3 million per library. The study's findings and limits: TRBV-TRBJ usage was alike in naive CXCR3-negative and CXCR3-positive cells but differed in memory cells. For memory CD8+ cells diversity was much lower, but both naive subsets had comparably high diversity.

TRB cDNA libraries were made by UMI-labeled 5' RACE. TCRdb re-called the 5' RACE reads and gives one entry per CDR3 protein, without DNA. Its table lists around 45,000 distinct CDR3 sequences. The CDR3 covers 14 residues. In germline, CDR1 is SGHDT, CDR2 YYEEEE. Definition of naive CD8+ T cells rested on a CD45RO-CCR7+CD27+CD95- profile. This chain joins TRBV5-6 and TRBJ2-7; with no DNA, the TCRdb D assignment of TRBD1 cannot be verified. The TCR originated in a human donor in good health. Some clones in this sample may be carry-over from other donors' samples. The sample comprised naive CXCR3- CD8+ T cells from blood. As to subset: CD45RO-CCR7+CD27+CD95- naive CD8+ T cells lacking CXCR3 (TNR3-). The CDR3 here is CASSLGGRLYEQYF.